The 11 T cell receptor beta chains in this list originate from one sample, sequenced in a study of blood T cell repertoires in COVID-19. Sequenced by immunoSEQ multiplex PCR; TCRdb stores in-frame clones only, minus some. The sample yields about 43,000 clones, over 75% seen once. The specimen sequenced was peripheral blood. These receptors were obtained from a woman older than 75 with acute or convalescent COVID-19.

A remark on this clone: A read error may produce the germline difference seen at one junction end. This rearrangement joins TRBV2 to TRBJ2-7; possible D gene TRBD1, 5 bases. CDR1 SNHLY and CDR2 FYNNEI come from the germline V gene. The CDR3 is 13 residues long. The CDR3 DNA reads TGTGCCAGCAGGTCCAACCTTCGACAGCCAAGTGTCTTC. Translating it yields CASRSNLRQPSVF.

This rearrangement joins TRBV5-8 to TRBJ1-6, with no clear D. Looked up from germline, CDR1 is SGHTS and CDR2 is YDEGEE. This CDR3 is built from 15 residues. V was trimmed by 4 bases and J by 6 bases, leaving 14 bases between them. The CDR3 loop reads CASSRAGLSNSPLHF. The CDR3 DNA reads TGTGCCAGCAGCCGGGCAGGACTCAGTAATTCACCCCTCCACTTT.

The CDR3 region has the DNA TGTGCCAGCAGCACCCACACTAGCGGTAACACAGATACGCAGTATTTT. This sequence encodes CASSTHTSGNTDTQYF. The rearrangement joins TRBV9 to TRBJ2-3; 8 nucleotides align to TRBD2. CDR1 is SGDLS, CDR2 YYNGEE, per germline. The CDR3 loop spans 16 amino acids. The V and J ends lost 4 bases and 2 bases, in that order; junction bases with no gene match: 9.

The chain carries TRBV11-2 and TRBJ1-2; D might be TRBD1 (6 bases). Germline lookup yields CDR1 SGHAT and CDR2 FQNNGV. The CDR3 consists of 15 residues. V lost 5 bases to trimming and J lost 1 base, with 14 bases between them. As DNA, the CDR3 is TGTGCCAGCAGCGCCCTCAGGGGTTTTAACTATGGCTACACCTTC. Encoded protein: CASSALRGFNYGYTF.

The chain has TRBV6-1 and TRBJ2-1, with D perhaps TRBD2 (5 bases). Germline values: CDR1 MNHNS, CDR2 SASEGT. This CDR3 spans 13 amino acids. V lost 7 bases and J 10 bases, leaving 17 bases between the germline ends. The CDR3 coding sequence is TGTGCCAGCAACCCTGGAGGCCAACGGGAGCAGTTCTTC. It translates to CASNPGGQREQFF.

This chain uses TRBV13 with TRBJ2-3, with TRBD2 matching over 11 bases. V was pared by 4 bases and J by 5 bases, with 5 bases of the junction left unmatched. This CDR3 has 15 amino acids. The germline V gene has CDR1 PRHDT and CDR2 FYEKMQ (reference sequence). CDR3 sequence reads: CASSSLAGEGDTQYF. The DNA of the CDR3 is TGTGCCAGCAGCTCACTAGCGGGGGAGGGAGATACGCAGTATTTT. Based on the CDR3 plus reference TRBV13 and TRBJ2-3, the full variable domain is AAGVIQSPRHLIKEKRETATLKCYPIPRHDTVYWYQQGPGQDPQFLISFYEKMQSDKGSIPDRFSAQQFSDYHSELNMSSLELGDSALYFCASSSLAGEGDTQYFGPGTRLTVL.

This clone has more than one count but fewer than ten. This chain uses TRBV3-1 (or the pseudogene TRBV3-2) with TRBJ1-1; tentative D call: TRBD1 (6 bases). The CDR3 extends over 15 amino acids. Germline V gene data show CDR1 as LGHDT and CDR2 as YNNKEL (reference sequence). Trimming removed 4 bases from V and 4 bases from J, with 16 bases in between. CDR3 DNA: TGTGCCAGCAGCCCCCTACGGGGGGCAAGCACTGAAGCTTTCTTT. This encodes CASSPLRGASTEAFF.

The genes are TRBV11-3 and TRBJ2-3; 8 positions match TRBD2. V shed 3 bases and J 7 bases; nucleotides not matched to a gene: 12. The CDR3 is 16 amino acids. Germline assignment: CDR1 SGHNT and CDR2 YENEEA. Written as DNA, the CDR3 is TGTGCCAGCAGCTTTATCTACCGGGGGGGCGGGCATACGCAGTATTTT. This translates into CASSFIYRGGGHTQYF.

This clone was detected only a few times. The genes are TRBV6-2 or TRBV6-3 and TRBJ2-7, with D perhaps matching TRBD2 (6 bases). Germline CDR1 and CDR2: MNHEY and SVGEGT. The CDR3 loop spans 15 amino acids. V lost 2 bases and J lost 4, with 15 bases in between. The CDR3 region has the DNA TGTGCCAGCAGTTACCGATTGGGGAGGAGTTACGAGCAGTACTTC. Translated: CASSYRLGRSYEQYF.

The chain uses TRBV19 and TRBJ1-5; perhaps TRBD1 as D (6 bases). From germline, CDR1 is LNHDA and CDR2 SQIVND (reference sequence). The CDR3 has 14 amino acids. Trimming left V 5 bases short and J 6 bases short, with 14 bases between. The CDR3 protein is CASSSTGQGQPQHF. The CDR3 DNA is TGTGCCAGTAGTTCTACAGGGCAGGGTCAGCCCCAGCATTTT.

This clone has just one count. The chain uses TRBV7-8 and TRBJ1-1; D is uncertain. The CDR3 is 15 amino acids. Trimming removed 5 bases at V and 5 bases at J, with 18 bases between. Germline assignment: CDR1 SGHVS and CDR2 FQNEAQ. The CDR3 DNA is TGTGCCAGCAGCGTCCGCTCCCCAAGAGGGACTGAAGCTTTCTTT. It translates to CASSVRSPRGTEAFF.